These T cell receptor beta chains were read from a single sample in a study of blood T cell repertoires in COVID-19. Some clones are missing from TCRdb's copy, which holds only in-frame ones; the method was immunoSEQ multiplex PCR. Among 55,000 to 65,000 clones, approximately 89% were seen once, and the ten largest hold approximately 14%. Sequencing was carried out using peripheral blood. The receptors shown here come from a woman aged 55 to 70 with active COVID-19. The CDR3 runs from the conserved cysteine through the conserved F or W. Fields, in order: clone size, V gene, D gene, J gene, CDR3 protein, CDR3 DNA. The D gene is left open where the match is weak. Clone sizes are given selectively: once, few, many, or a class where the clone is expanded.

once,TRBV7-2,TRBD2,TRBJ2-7,CASSFSGGSYEQYF,TGTGCCAGCAGCTTTAGCGGGGGTTCCTACGAGCAGTACTTC
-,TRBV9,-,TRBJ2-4,CASSVGGVNIQYF,TGTGCCAGCAGCGTCGGGGGTGTTAACATTCAGTACTTC
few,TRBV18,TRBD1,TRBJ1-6,CASSPPGQGASPLHF,TGTGCCAGCTCACCGCCGGGACAGGGGGCTTCACCCCTCCACTTT
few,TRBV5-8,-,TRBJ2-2,CASSLVVSETGELFF,TGTGCCAGCAGCTTGGTCGTATCGGAGACCGGGGAGCTGTTTTTT
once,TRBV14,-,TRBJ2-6,CASSPAGVGANVLTF,TGTGCCAGCAGCCCGGCGGGTGTCGGGGCCAACGTCCTGACTTTC
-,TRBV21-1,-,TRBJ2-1,CASNKDRGTSEQFF,TGTGCCAGCAATAAGGACAGGGGAACAAGTGAGCAGTTCTTC
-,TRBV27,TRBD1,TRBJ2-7,CASTYRGPFSYEQYF,TGTGCCAGCACTTACAGGGGGCCTTTTTCCTACGAGCAGTACTTC
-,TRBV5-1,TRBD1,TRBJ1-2,CASSGTGVGYTF,TGCGCCAGCAGCGGGACAGGTGTCGGCTACACCTTC
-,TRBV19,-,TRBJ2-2,CASSGSGGVTGELFF,TGTGCCAGTAGTGGTAGTGGAGGGGTGACCGGGGAGCTGTTTTTT
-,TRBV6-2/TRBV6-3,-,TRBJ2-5,CASSTRYQETQYF,TGTGCCAGCAGTACCAGGTACCAAGAGACCCAGTACTTC
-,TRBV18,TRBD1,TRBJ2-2,CASSPPSGGRTGELFF,TGTGCCAGCTCACCACCGTCAGGGGGCCGAACCGGGGAGCTGTTTTTT
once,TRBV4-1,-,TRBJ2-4,CASSQDAVAKNIQYF,TGCGCCAGCAGCCAAGACGCGGTAGCCAAAAACATTCAGTACTTC
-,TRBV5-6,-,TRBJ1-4,CASSFGGASEKLFF,TGTGCCAGCAGCTTTGGGGGGGCGTCTGAAAAACTGTTTTTT
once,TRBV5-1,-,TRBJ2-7,CASSVVGGSYEQYF,TGCGCCAGCAGCGTTGTTGGGGGGAGCTACGAGCAGTACTTC
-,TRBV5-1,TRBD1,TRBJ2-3,CASSLTGGEDTQYF,TGCGCCAGCAGCTTGACAGGGGGCGAAGATACGCAGTATTTT
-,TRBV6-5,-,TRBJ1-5,CASSTQGQPQHF,TGTGCCAGCAGTACTCAGGGACAGCCCCAGCATTTT
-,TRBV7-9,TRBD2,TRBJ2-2,CASRPTSTGGGELFF,TGTGCCAGCAGACCGACTAGCACGGGTGGCGGGGAGCTGTTTTTT
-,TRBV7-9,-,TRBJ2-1,CAEEYREQFF,TGTGCCGAAGAGTACCGAGAGCAGTTCTTC
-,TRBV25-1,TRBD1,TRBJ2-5,CASSRDSVQETQYF,TGTGCCAGCAGCCGGGACAGCGTTCAAGAGACCCAGTACTTC
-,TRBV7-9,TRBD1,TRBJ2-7,CASSQGTESYEQYF,TGTGCCAGCAGCCAGGGGACAGAATCCTACGAGCAGTACTTC
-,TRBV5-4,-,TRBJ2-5,CASSLVPQAGETQYF,TGTGCCAGCAGCTTGGTTCCCCAGGCAGGGGAGACCCAGTACTTC
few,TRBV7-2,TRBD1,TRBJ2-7,CASSLQGAFEQYF,TGTGCCAGCAGCTTGCAGGGGGCCTTCGAGCAGTACTTC
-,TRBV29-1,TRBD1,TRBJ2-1,CSAGGGSYNEQFF,TGCAGCGCAGGGGGCGGCTCCTACAATGAGCAGTTCTTC
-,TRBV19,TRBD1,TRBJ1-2,CATRTSTGVGGYTF,TGTGCCACCCGAACCTCAACAGGGGTCGGGGGCTACACCTTC
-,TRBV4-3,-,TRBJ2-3,CASSQGGDSTDTQYF,TGCGCCAGCAGCCAAGGGGGCGATAGCACAGATACGCAGTATTTT
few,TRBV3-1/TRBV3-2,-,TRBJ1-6,CASSQSKESSYNSPLHF,TGTGCCAGCAGCCAGAGCAAGGAGAGCTCCTATAATTCACCCCTCCACTTT
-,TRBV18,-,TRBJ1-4,CASSRSRGATNEKLFF,TGTGCCAGCTCACGCTCCAGGGGAGCAACTAATGAAAAACTGTTTTTT
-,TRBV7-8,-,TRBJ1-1,CASSNPGRRTEAFF,TGTGCCAGCAGCAATCCAGGGCGCCGGACTGAAGCTTTCTTT
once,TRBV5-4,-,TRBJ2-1,CASSFGLTNEQFF,TGTGCCAGCAGCTTTGGACTAACCAATGAGCAGTTCTTC
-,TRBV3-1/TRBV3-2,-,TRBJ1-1,CASSQDLAAEAFF,TGTGCCAGCAGCCAAGATTTGGCAGCTGAAGCTTTCTTT
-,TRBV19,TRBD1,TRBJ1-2,CASNVGQGGGYTF,TGTGCCAGTAACGTAGGACAGGGGGGTGGCTACACCTTC
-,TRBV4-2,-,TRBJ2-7,CASSQELTVEVYEQYF,TGTGCCAGCAGCCAAGAGCTGACTGTAGAAGTCTACGAGCAGTACTTC
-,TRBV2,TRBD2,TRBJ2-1,CASSQSLGLAGGVEQNEQFF,TGTGCCAGCAGTCAGTCCCTCGGACTAGCGGGGGGCGTAGAACAAAATGAGCAGTTCTTC
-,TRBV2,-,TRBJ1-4,CASSWTGVATNEKLFF,TGTGCCAGCAGCTGGACGGGGGTTGCAACTAATGAAAAACTGTTTTTT
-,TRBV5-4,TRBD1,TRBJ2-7,CASSSQGRSSYEQYF,TGTGCCAGCAGCTCACAGGGGAGAAGCTCCTACGAGCAGTACTTC
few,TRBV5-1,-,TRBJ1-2,CASSLRGTFDGYTF,TGCGCCAGCAGCTTGAGGGGCACTTTTGATGGCTACACCTTC
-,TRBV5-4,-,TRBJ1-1,CASSFSLNTEAFF,TGTGCCAGCAGCTTCTCCCTCAACACTGAAGCTTTCTTT
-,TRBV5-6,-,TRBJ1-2,CASSRRPEYYGYTF,TGTGCCAGCAGTAGGAGACCTGAGTACTATGGCTACACCTTC
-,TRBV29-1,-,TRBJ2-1,CSVGGQNSYNEQFF,TGCAGCGTTGGGGGGCAGAACTCCTACAATGAGCAGTTCTTC
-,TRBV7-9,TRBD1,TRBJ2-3,CASSLAGQGVDTQYF,TGTGCCAGCAGCTTAGCGGGACAGGGGGTAGATACGCAGTATTTT
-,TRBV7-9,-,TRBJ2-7,CASSTSEGGYEQYF,TGTGCCAGCAGCACCTCCGAGGGGGGGTACGAGCAGTACTTC
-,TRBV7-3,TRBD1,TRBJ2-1,CASSSRQGNEQFF,TGTGCCAGCAGCTCCCGACAGGGAAATGAGCAGTTCTTC
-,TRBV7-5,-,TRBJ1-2,CVRSFRTGWYCYGYTF,TGTGTCAGAAGCTTCCGGACAGGGTGGTATTGCTATGGCTACACCTTC
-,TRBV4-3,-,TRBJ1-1,CASSQVAGRTEAFF,TGCGCCAGCAGCCAAGTCGCCGGTCGAACTGAAGCTTTCTTT
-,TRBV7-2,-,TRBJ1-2,CASSLASGSRDGYTF,TGTGCCAGCAGCTTAGCCTCCGGGTCCCGGGATGGCTACACCTTC
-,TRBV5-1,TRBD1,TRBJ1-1,CASSQGQGLTEAFF,TGCGCCAGCAGCCAGGGACAGGGATTGACTGAAGCTTTCTTT
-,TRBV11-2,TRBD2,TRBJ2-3,CASSKSGGQGTDTQYF,TGTGCCAGCAGCAAAAGCGGGGGCCAGGGCACAGATACGCAGTATTTT
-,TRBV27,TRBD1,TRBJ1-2,CASSTTDRSNYGYTF,TGTGCCAGCAGTACAACGGACAGGTCTAACTATGGCTACACCTTC
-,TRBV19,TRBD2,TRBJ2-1,CASSIGGGEQFF,TGTGCCAGTAGTATTGGGGGGGGTGAGCAGTTCTTC
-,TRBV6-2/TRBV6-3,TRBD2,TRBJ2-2,CASSYSSGLAGLNTGELFF,TGTGCCAGCAGTTACTCGTCGGGACTAGCGGGTCTGAACACCGGGGAGCTGTTTTTT